This T cell receptor (beta chain) was obtained from a study of identical twins. Using its own MiXCR run on the 5' RACE reads, TCRdb lists one record per CDR3 protein. The sample carries 400,000 to 600,000 distinct CDR3 sequences, 20% to 25% recorded once. In its sample, this clonotype was seen a few times. In addition, the sample was reused for a study of yellow fever vaccine responses in identical twins.

Material: CD4+ T cells sorted from blood. The sequence was collected from a woman younger than 30 in good health.

The chain's CDR3 is CASSHSGDNSPLHF. The CDR3 region has the DNA TGTGCCAGCAGCCATTCAGGGGATAATTCACCCCTCCACTTT. The chain combines TRBV3-1 with TRBJ1-6, with a weak D call TRBD1 (6 bases). The germline V gene encodes CDR1 LGHDT and CDR2 YNNKEL (reference sequence). The CDR3 length is 14 residues. V was clipped by 3 bases and J by 5 bases, with 8 bases between them.